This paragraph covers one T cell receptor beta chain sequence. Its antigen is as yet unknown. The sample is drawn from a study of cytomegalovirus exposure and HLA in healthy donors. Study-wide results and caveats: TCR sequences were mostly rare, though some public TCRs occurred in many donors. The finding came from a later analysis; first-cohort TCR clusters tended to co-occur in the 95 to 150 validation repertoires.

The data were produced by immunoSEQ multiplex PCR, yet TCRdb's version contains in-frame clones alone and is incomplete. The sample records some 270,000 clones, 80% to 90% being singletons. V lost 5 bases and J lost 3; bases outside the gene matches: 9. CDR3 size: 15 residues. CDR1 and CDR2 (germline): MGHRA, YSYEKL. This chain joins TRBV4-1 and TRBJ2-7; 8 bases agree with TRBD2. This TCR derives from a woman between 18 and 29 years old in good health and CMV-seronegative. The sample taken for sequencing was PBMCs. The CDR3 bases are TGCGCCAGCAGCTTCCTCGGTAGCGGGAACTACGAGCAGTACTTC. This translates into CASSFLGSGNYEQYF.